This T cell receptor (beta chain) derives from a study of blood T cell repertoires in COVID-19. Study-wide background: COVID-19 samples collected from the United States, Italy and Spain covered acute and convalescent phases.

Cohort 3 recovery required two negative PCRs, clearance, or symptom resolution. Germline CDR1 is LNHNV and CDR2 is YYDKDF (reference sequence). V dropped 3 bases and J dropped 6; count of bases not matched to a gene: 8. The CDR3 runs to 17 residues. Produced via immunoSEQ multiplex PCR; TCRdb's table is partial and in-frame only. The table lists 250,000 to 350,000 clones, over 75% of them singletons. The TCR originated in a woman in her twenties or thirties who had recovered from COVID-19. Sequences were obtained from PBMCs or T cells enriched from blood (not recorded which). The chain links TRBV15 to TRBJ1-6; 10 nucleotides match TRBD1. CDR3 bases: TGTGCCACCAGCAGGGTGGGACAGGGGTACCCTAATTCACCCCTCCACTTT. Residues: CATSRVGQGYPNSPLHF.